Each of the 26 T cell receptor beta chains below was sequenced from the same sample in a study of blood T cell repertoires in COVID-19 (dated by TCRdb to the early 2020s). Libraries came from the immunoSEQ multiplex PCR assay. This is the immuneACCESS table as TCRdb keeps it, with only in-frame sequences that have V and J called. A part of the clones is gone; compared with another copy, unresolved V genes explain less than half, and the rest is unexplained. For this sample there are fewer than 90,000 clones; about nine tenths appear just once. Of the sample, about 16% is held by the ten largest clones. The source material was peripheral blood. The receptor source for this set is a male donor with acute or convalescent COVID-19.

CDR3 DNA: TGTGCCAGCAGCCTAAACCCACAGGGCAATCAGCCCCAGCATTTT. Amino acid sequence: CASSLNPQGNQPQHF. The V and J genes are TRBV2 and TRBJ1-5; TRBD1 might be the D (5 bases). There are 15 residues in the CDR3. The V and J ends lost 6 bases and 2 bases respectively, with 14 bases between them. Germline V gives CDR1 SNHLY, CDR2 FYNNEI.

This chain's CDR3 is CASSPDSSTTNEKLFF. In DNA, the CDR3 is TGTGCCAGCTCACCGGACAGCTCCACAACTAATGAAAAACTGTTTTTT. The J gene is TRBJ1-4, the V gene TRBV18; D perhaps matches TRBD1 (6 bases). Trimming removed 3 bases from V and 0 bases from J, with 11 bases in between. This CDR3 contains 16 residues. Per the germline V gene, CDR1 is KGHSH and CDR2 is LQKENI.

The CDR3 loop is CASSPTSGVREQYF. The CDR3 DNA is TGTGCCAGCAGCCCGACTAGCGGGGTACGCGAGCAGTACTTC. The chain recombines TRBV7-2 with TRBJ2-7; 11 bases line up with TRBD2. J lost 6 bases, V lost 5 bases, and 6 bases had no gene match. Germline V CDR1 and CDR2: SGHTA, FQGNSA. The CDR3 loop spans 14 amino acids.

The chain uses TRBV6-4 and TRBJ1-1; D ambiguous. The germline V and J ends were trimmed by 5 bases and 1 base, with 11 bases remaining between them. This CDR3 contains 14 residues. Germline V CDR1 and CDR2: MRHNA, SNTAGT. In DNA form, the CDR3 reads TGTGCCAGCAGTCCGCCACGACAGAACACTGAAGCTTTCTTT. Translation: CASSPPRQNTEAFF.

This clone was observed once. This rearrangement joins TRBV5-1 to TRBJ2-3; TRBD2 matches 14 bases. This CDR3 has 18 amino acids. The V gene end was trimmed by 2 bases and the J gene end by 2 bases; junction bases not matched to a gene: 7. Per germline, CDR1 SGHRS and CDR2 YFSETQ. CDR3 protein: CASSLKTGLAGDTDTQYF. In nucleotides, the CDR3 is TGCGCCAGCAGCTTAAAGACGGGACTAGCGGGGGACACAGATACGCAGTATTTT.

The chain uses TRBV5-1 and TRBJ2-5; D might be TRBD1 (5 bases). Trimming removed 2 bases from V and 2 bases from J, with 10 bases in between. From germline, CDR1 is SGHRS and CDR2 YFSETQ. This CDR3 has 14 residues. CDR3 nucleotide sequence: TGCGCCAGCAGCTTCGGGTCAGGGCAAGAGACCCAGTACTTC. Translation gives CASSFGSGQETQYF.

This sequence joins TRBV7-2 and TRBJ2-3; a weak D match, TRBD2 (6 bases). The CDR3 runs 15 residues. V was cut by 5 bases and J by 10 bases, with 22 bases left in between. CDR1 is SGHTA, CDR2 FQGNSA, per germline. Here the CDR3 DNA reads TGTGCCAGCAGCCCTCAGAACGGACGGGAGTATCCGCAGTATTTT. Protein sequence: CASSPQNGREYPQYF.

CDR3 protein: CASSLGQGGEAFF. The CDR3, as DNA: TGTGCCAGTAGTCTCGGACAGGGTGGTGAAGCTTTCTTT. The chain employs TRBV19 and TRBJ1-1, with 8 bases matching TRBD1. Losses at the gene ends were 5 bases for V and 7 bases for J; bases not matched to a gene: 6. The germline V gene has CDR1 LNHDA and CDR2 SQIVND (reference sequence). This CDR3 comprises 13 residues.

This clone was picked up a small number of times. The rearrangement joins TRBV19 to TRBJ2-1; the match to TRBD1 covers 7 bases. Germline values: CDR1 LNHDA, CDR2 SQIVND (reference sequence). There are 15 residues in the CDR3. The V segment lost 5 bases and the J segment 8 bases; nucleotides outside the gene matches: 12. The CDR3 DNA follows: TGTGCCAGTAGTGGACGGACAGGTTGGAATGATGAGCAGTTCTTC. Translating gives CASSGRTGWNDEQFF.

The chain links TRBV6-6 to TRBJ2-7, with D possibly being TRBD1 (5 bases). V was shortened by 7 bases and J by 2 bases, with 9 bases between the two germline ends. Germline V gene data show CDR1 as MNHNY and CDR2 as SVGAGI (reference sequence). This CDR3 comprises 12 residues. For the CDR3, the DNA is TGTGCCAGCAAAGACAGAGCCTACGAGCAGTACTTC. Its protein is CASKDRAYEQYF.

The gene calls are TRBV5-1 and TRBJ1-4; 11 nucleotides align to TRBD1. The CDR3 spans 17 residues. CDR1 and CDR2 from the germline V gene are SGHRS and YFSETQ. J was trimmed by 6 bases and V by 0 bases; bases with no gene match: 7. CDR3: CASSLGTGGGSHEKLFF. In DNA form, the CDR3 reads TGCGCCAGCAGCTTGGGGACAGGGGGCGGTTCTCATGAAAAACTGTTTTTT.

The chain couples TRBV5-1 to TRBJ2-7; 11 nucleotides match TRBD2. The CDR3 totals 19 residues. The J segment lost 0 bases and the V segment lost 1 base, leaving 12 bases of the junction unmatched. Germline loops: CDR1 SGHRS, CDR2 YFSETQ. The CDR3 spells CASSLTSGGQPPSSYEQYF. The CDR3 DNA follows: TGCGCCAGCAGCTTGACTAGCGGGGGCCAACCTCCGAGCTCCTACGAGCAGTACTTC.

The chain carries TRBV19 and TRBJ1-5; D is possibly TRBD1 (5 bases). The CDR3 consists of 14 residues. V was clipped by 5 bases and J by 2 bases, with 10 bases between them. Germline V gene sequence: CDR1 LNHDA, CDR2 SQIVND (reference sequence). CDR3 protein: CASSVRVGNQPQHF. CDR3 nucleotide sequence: TGTGCCAGTAGTGTCAGGGTCGGCAATCAGCCCCAGCATTTT.

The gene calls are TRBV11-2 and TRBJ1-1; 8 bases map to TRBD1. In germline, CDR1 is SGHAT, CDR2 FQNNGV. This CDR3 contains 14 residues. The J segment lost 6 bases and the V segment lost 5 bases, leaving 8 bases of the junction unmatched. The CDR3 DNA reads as TGTGCCAGCAGCCCACAAGGACAGGGCTCTGAAGCTTTCTTT. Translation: CASSPQGQGSEAFF. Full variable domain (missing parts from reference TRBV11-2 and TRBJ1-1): EAGVAQSPRYKIIEKRQSVAFWCNPISGHATLYWYQQILGQGPKLLIQFQNNGVVDDSQLPKDRFSAERLKGVDSTLKIQPAKLEDSAVYLCASSPQGQGSEAFFGQGTRLTVV.

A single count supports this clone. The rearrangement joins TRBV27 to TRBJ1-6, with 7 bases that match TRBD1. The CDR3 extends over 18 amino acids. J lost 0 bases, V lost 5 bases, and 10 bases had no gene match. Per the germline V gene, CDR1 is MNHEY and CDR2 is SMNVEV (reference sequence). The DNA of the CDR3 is TGTGCCAGCAGTACCAACCGGGACAGCCTCTCCTATAATTCACCCCTCCACTTT. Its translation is CASSTNRDSLSYNSPLHF.

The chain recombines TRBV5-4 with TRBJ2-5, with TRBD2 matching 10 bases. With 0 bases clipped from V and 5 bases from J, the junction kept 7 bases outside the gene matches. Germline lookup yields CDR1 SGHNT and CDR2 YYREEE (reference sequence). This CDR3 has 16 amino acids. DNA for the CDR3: TGTGCCAGCAGCTTGGGGGGACTAGCGACTGTCGAGACCCAGTACTTC. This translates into CASSLGGLATVETQYF.

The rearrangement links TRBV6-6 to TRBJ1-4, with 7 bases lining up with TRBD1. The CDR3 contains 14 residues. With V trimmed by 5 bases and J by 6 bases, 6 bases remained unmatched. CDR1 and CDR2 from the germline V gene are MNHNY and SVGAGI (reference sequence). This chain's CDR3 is CASSTGQGDEKLFF. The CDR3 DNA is TGTGCCAGCAGTACGGGGCAGGGGGATGAAAAACTGTTTTTT.

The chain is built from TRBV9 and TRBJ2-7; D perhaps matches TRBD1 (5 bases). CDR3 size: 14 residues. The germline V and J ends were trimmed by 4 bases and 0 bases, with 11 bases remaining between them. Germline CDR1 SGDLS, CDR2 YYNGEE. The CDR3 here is CASSSTVTSYEQYF. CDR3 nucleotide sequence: TGTGCCAGCAGCTCGACAGTGACCTCCTACGAGCAGTACTTC.

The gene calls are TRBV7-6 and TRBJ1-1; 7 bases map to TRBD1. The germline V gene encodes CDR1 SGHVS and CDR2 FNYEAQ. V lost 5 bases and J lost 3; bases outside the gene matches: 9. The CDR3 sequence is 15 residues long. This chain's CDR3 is CASSPNRGPDTEAFF. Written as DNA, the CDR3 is TGTGCCAGCAGCCCTAACAGGGGTCCGGACACTGAAGCTTTCTTT.

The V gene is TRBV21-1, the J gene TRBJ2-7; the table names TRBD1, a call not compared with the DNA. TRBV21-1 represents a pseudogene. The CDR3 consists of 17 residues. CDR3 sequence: CASSDPEDRGVSYEQYF. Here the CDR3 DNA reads TGTGCCAGCAGCGACCCCGAGGACAGAGGGGTCTCCTACGAGCAGTACTTC.

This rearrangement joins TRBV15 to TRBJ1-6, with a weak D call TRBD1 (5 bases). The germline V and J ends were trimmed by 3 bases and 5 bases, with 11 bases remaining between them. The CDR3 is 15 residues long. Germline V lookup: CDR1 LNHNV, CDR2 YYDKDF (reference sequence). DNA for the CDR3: TGTGCCACCAGCAGGGGTGACAGAAATAATTCACCCCTCCACTTT. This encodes CATSRGDRNNSPLHF.

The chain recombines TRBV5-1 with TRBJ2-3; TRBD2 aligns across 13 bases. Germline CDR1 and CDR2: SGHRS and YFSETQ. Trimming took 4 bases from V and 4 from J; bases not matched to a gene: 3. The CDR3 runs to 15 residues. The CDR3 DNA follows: TGCGCCAGCAGCCCGGGACTAGCGGGGTCAGATACGCAGTATTTT. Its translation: CASSPGLAGSDTQYF. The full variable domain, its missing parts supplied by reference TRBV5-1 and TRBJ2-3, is KAGVTQTPRYLIKTRGQQVTLSCSPISGHRSVSWYQQTPGQGLQFLFEYFSETQRNKGNFPGRFSGRQFSNSRSEMNVSTLELGDSALYLCASSPGLAGSDTQYFGPGTRLTVL.

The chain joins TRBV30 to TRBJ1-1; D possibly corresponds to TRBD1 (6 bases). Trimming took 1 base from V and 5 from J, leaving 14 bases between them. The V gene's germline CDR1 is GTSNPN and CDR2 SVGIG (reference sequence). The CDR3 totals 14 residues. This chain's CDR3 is CAWSATGGETEAFF. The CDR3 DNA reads TGTGCCTGGAGTGCTACGGGGGGCGAAACTGAAGCTTTCTTT.

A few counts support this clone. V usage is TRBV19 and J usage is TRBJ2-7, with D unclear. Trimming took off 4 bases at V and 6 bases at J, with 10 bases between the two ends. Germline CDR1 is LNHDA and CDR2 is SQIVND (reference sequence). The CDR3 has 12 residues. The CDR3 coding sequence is TGTGCCAGTAGTAAGCAGGTTGGCGAGCAGTACTTC. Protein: CASSKQVGEQYF. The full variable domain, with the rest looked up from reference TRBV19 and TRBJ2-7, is DGGITQSPKYLFRKEGQNVTLSCEQNLNHDAMYWYRQDPGQGLRLIYYSQIVNDFQKGDIAEGYSVSREKKESFPLTVTSAQKNPTAFYLCASSKQVGEQYFGPGTRLTVT.

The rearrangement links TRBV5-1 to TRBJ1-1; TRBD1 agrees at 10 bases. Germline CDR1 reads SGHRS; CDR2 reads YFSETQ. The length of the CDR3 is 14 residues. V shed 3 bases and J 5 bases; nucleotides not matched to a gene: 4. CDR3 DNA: TGCGCCAGCAGCTCGGGGACAGGGGTGACTGAAGCTTTCTTT. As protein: CASSSGTGVTEAFF. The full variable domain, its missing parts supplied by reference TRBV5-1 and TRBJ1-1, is KAGVTQTPRYLIKTRGQQVTLSCSPISGHRSVSWYQQTPGQGLQFLFEYFSETQRNKGNFPGRFSGRQFSNSRSEMNVSTLELGDSALYLCASSSGTGVTEAFFGQGTRLTVV.

Here the CDR3 DNA reads TGTGCCAGCAGCCTCTCCACTAGCTGGGCCCAAGAGACCCAGTACTTC. Translating it yields CASSLSTSWAQETQYF. The rearrangement links TRBV5-6 to TRBJ2-5, with D perhaps matching TRBD2 (6 bases). CDR3 size: 16 residues. Trimming removed 4 bases from V and 1 base from J, with 17 bases in between. Germline V gene data show CDR1 as SGHDT and CDR2 as YYEEEE.